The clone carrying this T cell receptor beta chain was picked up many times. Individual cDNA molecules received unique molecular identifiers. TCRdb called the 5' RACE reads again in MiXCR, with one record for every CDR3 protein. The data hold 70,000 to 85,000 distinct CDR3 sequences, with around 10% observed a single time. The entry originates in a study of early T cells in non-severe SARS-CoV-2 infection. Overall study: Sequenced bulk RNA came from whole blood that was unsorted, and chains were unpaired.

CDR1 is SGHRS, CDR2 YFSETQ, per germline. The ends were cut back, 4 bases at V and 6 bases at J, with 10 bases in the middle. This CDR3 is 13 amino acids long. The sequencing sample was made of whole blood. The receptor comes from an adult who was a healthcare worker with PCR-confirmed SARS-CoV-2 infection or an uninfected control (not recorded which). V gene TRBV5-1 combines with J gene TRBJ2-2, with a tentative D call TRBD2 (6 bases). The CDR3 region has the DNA TGCGCCAGCAGCGGAGGGGTGGCCGGGGAGCTGTTTTTT. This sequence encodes CASSGGVAGELFF.